This T cell receptor beta chain is drawn from a study of OX40 agonist ivuxolimab in advanced cancers. This CDR3 spans 16 amino acids. Only in-frame clones appear in the TCRdb table, and some are missing; sequencing was by immunoSEQ multiplex PCR. Among around 25,000 clones, around 79% were seen once, and the ten largest hold 18%. V and J are TRBV21-1 and TRBJ1-1. TRBV21-1 is a recognized pseudogene. The source was CD4+ or CD8+ T cells sorted from blood, collected in a trial of the OX40 agonist ivuxolimab. This receptor was obtained from an adult with an advanced solid tumor such as melanoma, head and neck, liver or kidney cancer. CDR3 protein: CASSKVGVSMNTEAFF. CDR3 DNA sequence: TGTGCCAGCAGCAAAGTGGGGGTCTCTATGAACACTGAAGCTTTCTTT.